These 20 T cell receptor beta chains came from one sample sequenced in a study of Graves' ophthalmopathy and Graves' hyperthyroidism. Amplified material comprised TCR beta CDR3 regions derived from RNA transcripts. Following a first-round RT-PCR that used HTBI primers, a second-round multiplex PCR was carried out. MiXCR, applied by TCRdb to the multiplex PCR reads, yields one record per CDR3 protein. The sample yields hundreds of thousands of distinct CDR3 sequences, about a fifth seen once. Sequenced input: peripheral blood. Receptor source: a woman under 30 with stable Graves' hyperthyroidism. Some clones in this sample may be carry-over from other donors' samples.

Ten or more counts support this clonotype. The J gene is TRBJ2-2, the V gene TRBV11-2, with D uncertain. The CDR3 runs to 13 residues. The V end lost 1 base, the J end lost 7 bases, and 7 bases lay between the germline ends. Looked up from germline, CDR1 is SGHAT and CDR2 is FQNNGV. The CDR3 bases are TGTGCCAGCAGCTTAGCATGGAGCGGGGAGCTGTTTTTT. It encodes CASSLAWSGELFF.

V and J are TRBV20-1 and TRBJ2-7; D is possibly TRBD1 (6 bases). This CDR3 spans 15 amino acids. V was clipped by 0 bases and J by 7 bases, with 19 bases between them. Germline V gene sequence: CDR1 DFQATT, CDR2 SNEGSKA (reference sequence). The CDR3 spells CSARDLQGHLEEQYF. The DNA for the CDR3 is TGCAGTGCTAGAGATCTGCAGGGGCATCTTGAAGAGCAGTACTTC.

This clonotype occurred many times. V and J are TRBV12-3 or TRBV12-4 and TRBJ1-1; TRBD1 aligns across 8 bases. Trimming at V came to 5 bases and at J to 4 bases, leaving 3 bases not matched to a gene. This CDR3 contains 13 residues. The CDR3 sequence is CASSTGGTTEAFF. The CDR3 DNA follows: TGTGCCAGCAGTACAGGGGGGACCACTGAAGCTTTCTTT.

This clonotype was recorded at least ten times. The chain combines TRBV12-3 or TRBV12-4 with TRBJ1-2, with a tentative D call TRBD1 (5 bases). The CDR3 runs 15 residues. V was pared by 4 bases and J by 2 bases, with 14 bases between. The CDR3 DNA is TGTGCCAGCAGTTCATCGGACACCTTCAACTATGGCTACACCTTC. Translated: CASSSSDTFNYGYTF.

The CDR3 loop reads CSAREGTGNQPQHF. The CDR3 coding sequence is TGCAGTGCACGCGAAGGGACTGGCAATCAGCCCCAGCATTTT. The chain uses TRBV20-1 and TRBJ1-5; tentative D call: TRBD1 (5 bases). This CDR3 has 14 residues. Trimming took 6 bases from V and 2 from J, leaving 14 bases between them. Germline CDR1 and CDR2: DFQATT and SNEGSKA (reference sequence).

This clonotype appeared many times. The chain combines TRBV24-1 with TRBJ1-1; a weak D match, TRBD1 (6 bases). Between the trimmed V and J ends, which lost 4 bases and 5 bases, there was a span of 10 bases. CDR1 is KGHDR, CDR2 SFDVKD, per germline. The CDR3 length is 13 residues. CDR3 residues: CATSDRGWTEAFF. The CDR3 region has the DNA TGTGCCACCAGTGACAGGGGATGGACTGAAGCTTTCTTT.

This clonotype was recorded many times. The chain uses TRBV28 and TRBJ2-7; D unclear. CDR3 size: 18 residues. Trimming shortened V by 8 bases and J by 0 bases, and 26 bases separated the two germline ends. CDR1 is MDHEN and CDR2 is SYDVKM in the germline V gene. This CDR3 reads CASGFSLTTASLSYEQYF. The CDR3 DNA sequence: TGTGCCAGCGGATTCTCCCTTACAACTGCCTCACTCTCCTACGAGCAGTACTTC.

The rearrangement uses TRBV4-2 and TRBJ2-7; maybe TRBD2 (6 bases). V was pared by 1 base and J by 7 bases, with 11 bases between. CDR1 LGHNA and CDR2 YNFKEQ come from the germline V gene. The length of the CDR3 is 13 residues. Here the CDR3 DNA reads TGTGCCAGCAGCCAAGGCGGCGGGGTGGAGCAGTACTTC. Its protein product is CASSQGGGVEQYF.

The chain links TRBV7-2 to TRBJ2-7; 12 bases match TRBD2. CDR3 size: 14 residues. Germline lookup yields CDR1 SGHTA and CDR2 FQGNSA. J gave up 4 bases and V 7 bases, and 5 bases lay outside the gene matches. In nucleotides, the CDR3 is TGTGCCAGCAAAATGACTAGCGGGAGTTACGAGCAGTACTTC. Its translation: CASKMTSGSYEQYF.

The gene calls are TRBV20-1 and TRBJ2-7; no definite D call. V gave up 1 base and J gave up 1 base, with 8 bases separating them. Germline CDR1 is DFQATT and CDR2 is SNEGSKA (reference sequence). The CDR3 is 13 amino acids. CDR3 loop: CSARVAESYEQYF. Written as DNA, the CDR3 is TGCAGTGCTAGAGTAGCAGAATCCTACGAGCAGTACTTC.

This clonotype was seen at least ten times. The chain carries TRBV6-2 or TRBV6-3 and TRBJ2-4; 7 nucleotides match TRBD1. Germline CDR1 MNHEY, CDR2 SVGEGT. The CDR3 consists of 15 residues. J lost 3 bases, V lost 5 bases, and 7 bases had no gene match. CDR3 DNA sequence: TGTGCCAGCAGTACGACAGGGCTTGTCAAAAACATTCAGTACTTC. Translated, it gives CASSTTGLVKNIQYF.

This clonotype was counted many times. This chain uses TRBV6-2 or TRBV6-3 with TRBJ1-6; TRBD1 might be the D (6 bases). CDR1 is MNHEY and CDR2 is SVGEGT in the germline V gene. Trimming pared 7 bases from V and 2 bases from J, leaving 15 bases between. The CDR3 totals 16 residues. The CDR3 DNA reads as TGTGCCAGCAAAAGCCCGGGGGGCGCCTATAATTCACCCCTCCACTTT. This gives the protein CASKSPGGAYNSPLHF.

This clonotype appeared many times. The J gene is TRBJ2-7, the V gene TRBV11-2; TRBD1 aligns across 9 bases. V was clipped by 5 bases and J by 1 base; unmatched bases: 9. The CDR3 totals 16 residues. Germline CDR1 reads SGHAT; CDR2 reads FQNNGV. The DNA of the CDR3 is TGTGCCAGCAGCAAGTACAGGGGGCCGGGATCCTACGAGCAGTACTTC. Amino acid sequence: CASSKYRGPGSYEQYF.

This clonotype was seen at least ten times. The V and J genes are TRBV2 and TRBJ1-3, with D unresolved. Germline-derived CDR1 and CDR2 are SNHLY and FYNNEI. This CDR3 spans 15 amino acids. The V and J ends lost 0 bases and 2 bases respectively, with 8 bases between them. This CDR3 reads CASSEAGFPGNTIYF. The DNA for the CDR3 is TGTGCCAGCAGTGAAGCCGGTTTCCCTGGAAACACCATATATTTT.

This clonotype was counted many times. The genes are TRBV6-1 and TRBJ1-5, with D perhaps matching TRBD1 (5 bases). Germline V gives CDR1 MNHNS, CDR2 SASEGT. This CDR3 has 17 residues. Trimming pared 9 bases from V and 0 bases from J, leaving 21 bases between. In DNA, the CDR3 is TGTGCCAGTAGACAGAAGAAGAGCCTGTATAGCAATCAGCCCCAGCATTTT. Translation gives CASRQKKSLYSNQPQHF.

The sample holds a few counts of this clonotype. The junction does not match germline at one end; this may be a read error. This chain uses TRBV12-3 or TRBV12-4 with TRBJ2-4, with D uncertain. This CDR3 spans 17 amino acids. Here the CDR3 reads CASSYSWGDLAKNIKYF. CDR3 sequence (DNA): TGTGCCAGCAGTTACTCCTGGGGTGACTTAGCCAAAAACATTAAGTACTTC.

This clonotype appeared many times. V and J are TRBV20-1 and TRBJ2-7, with D perhaps TRBD1 (5 bases). Trimming left V 7 bases short and J 1 base short, with 11 bases between. The CDR3 spans 12 residues. Per germline, CDR1 DFQATT and CDR2 SNEGSKA (reference sequence). In DNA, the CDR3 is TGCAGTGTTAACAAGGGGTCCTACGAGCAGTACTTC. It encodes CSVNKGSYEQYF.

This clonotype was counted at least ten times. The rearrangement joins TRBV15 to TRBJ1-2, with D hard to call. Germline loops: CDR1 LNHNV, CDR2 YYDKDF (reference sequence). V shed 3 bases and J shed 1 base, with 18 bases lying between them. The CDR3 runs 17 residues. CDR3 sequence: CATSRPSSFLNNYGYTF. Here the CDR3 DNA reads TGTGCCACCAGCAGGCCCTCGTCCTTCCTTAATAACTATGGCTACACCTTC. The full variable domain, with the rest looked up from reference TRBV15 and TRBJ1-2, is DAMVIQNPRYQVTQFGKPVTLSCSQTLNHNVMYWYQQKSSQAPKLLFHYYDKDFNNEADTPDNFQSRRPNTSFCFLDIRSPGLGDTAMYLCATSRPSSFLNNYGYTFGSGTRLTVV.

CDR3 nucleotides: TGTGCTAGTGGTTTGATTGTGGGGCCGGCAAATTACGAGCAGTACTTC. Translating gives CASGLIVGPANYEQYF. This chain links TRBV12-5 with TRBJ2-7, with D possibly matching TRBD1 (5 bases). The V gene's germline CDR1 is LGHNT and CDR2 FRNRAP. The CDR3 totals 16 residues. The V gene lost 2 bases and the J gene lost 4 bases, with 18 bases spanning the gap.

This clonotype appeared many times. The chain links TRBV20-1 to TRBJ2-7; 8 bases line up with TRBD1. The CDR3 covers 15 residues. Germline loops: CDR1 DFQATT, CDR2 SNEGSKA (reference sequence). V lost 5 bases to trimming and J lost 0 bases; unmatched junction nucleotides: 9. The CDR3 loop reads CSADSDRALSYEQYF. The CDR3 DNA is TGCAGTGCTGACTCGGACAGGGCCCTCTCCTACGAGCAGTACTTC.